These 28 T cell receptor beta chains were sequenced from one sample in a study of early T cells in non-severe SARS-CoV-2 infection (dated by TCRdb to 2020 to 2023). Preparation of the library involved 5' RACE. Reads for this sample came from a NextSeq 500. Through fastp at Q25 and MiXCR, TCRdb rebuilt clones from the public reads, retaining in-frame beta chains. Merged by CDR3 protein, the rows form single entries marked with the most common genes and DNA. For this sample there are about 40,000 distinct CDR3 sequences; 4.5% to 5% appear just once. The top ten clones comprise around 4.7% of the sample. The sample was whole blood. Every receptor here comes from an adult who was a healthcare worker with PCR-confirmed SARS-CoV-2 infection or an uninfected control (not recorded which).

This clonotype was seen at least ten times. This chain joins TRBV20-1 and TRBJ1-2; possibly TRBD1 for D (6 bases). The germline gives CDR1 DFQATT, CDR2 SNEGSKA (reference sequence). With 0 bases removed from V and 5 bases from J, the gap between germline ends came to 16 bases. This CDR3 spans 15 amino acids. The CDR3 reads CSARDRGLGRYGYTF. CDR3 nucleotide sequence: TGCAGTGCTAGAGACCGGGGGCTGGGTAGATATGGCTACACCTTC.

The chain has TRBV6-5 and TRBJ1-2; D is unclear. Trimming took 5 bases from V and 3 from J, leaving 13 bases between them. The CDR3 runs to 14 residues. Germline V CDR1 and CDR2: MNHEY, SVGAGI. The CDR3 reads CASSGWGADYGYTF. For the CDR3, the DNA is TGTGCCAGCAGTGGGTGGGGAGCGGACTATGGCTACACCTTC.

This CDR3 reads CASSPPRGGDSPLHF. Here the CDR3 DNA reads TGTGCCAGCTCACCGCCCAGAGGAGGAGATTCACCCCTCCACTTT. V is TRBV18 and J is TRBJ1-6; D unclear. The CDR3 is 15 residues long. V lost 3 bases, J lost 8 bases, and 14 bases lay in between. Germline values: CDR1 KGHSH, CDR2 LQKENI. Full variable domain (remainder filled in from reference TRBV18 and TRBJ1-6): NAGVMQNPRHLVRRRGQEARLRCSPMKGHSHVYWYRQLPEEGLKFMVYLQKENIIDESGMPKERFSAEFPKEGPSILRIQQVVRGDSAAYFCASSPPRGGDSPLHFGNGTRLTVT.

This clonotype has at least ten counts. This chain's CDR3 is CAISDLTNTEAFF. The DNA for the CDR3 is TGTGCCATCAGTGACCTTACGAACACTGAAGCTTTCTTT. The chain joins TRBV10-3 to TRBJ1-1; D is uncertain. The V gene lost 3 bases and the J gene lost 1 base, with 6 bases spanning the gap. The CDR3 loop spans 13 amino acids. Per the germline V gene, CDR1 is ENHRY and CDR2 is SYGVKD.

This clonotype was detected only a few times. The gene calls are TRBV10-3 and TRBJ2-1; 9 nucleotides line up with TRBD2. The CDR3 is 13 residues long. CDR1 is ENHRY and CDR2 is SYGVKD in the germline V gene. J lost 6 bases, V lost 10 bases, and 7 bases had no gene match. CDR3 nucleotides: TGTGCCACCCTCGGCGGGGGGGCCAATGAGCAGTTCTTC. Residues: CATLGGGANEQFF.

This clonotype has at least ten counts. This chain uses TRBV7-9 with TRBJ2-1; 14 nucleotides agree with TRBD2. J gave up 3 bases and V 5 bases, and 6 bases lay outside the gene matches. The CDR3 runs 17 residues. CDR1 is SEHNR and CDR2 is FQNEAQ in the germline V gene (reference sequence). The CDR3 is CASSQGLAGVIYNEQFF. DNA of the CDR3: TGTGCCAGCAGCCAGGGACTAGCGGGAGTAATCTACAATGAGCAGTTCTTC.

This chain connects TRBV12-3 or TRBV12-4 to TRBJ1-3; no clear D. Trimming left V 5 bases short and J 0 bases short, with 8 bases between. The CDR3 is 14 residues long. CDR3 sequence reads: CASSRLSSGNTIYF. The CDR3 DNA sequence: TGTGCCAGCAGTCGACTGAGCTCTGGAAACACCATATATTTT.

V is TRBV11-2 and J is TRBJ2-1; D remains unclear. The germline CDR1 and CDR2 sequences are SGHAT and FQNNGV. The CDR3 covers 13 residues. V was trimmed by 5 bases and J by 5 bases, leaving 10 bases between them. The CDR3 DNA follows: TGTGCCAGCAGCGCCGCCCTAGACAATGAGCAGTTCTTC. It encodes CASSAALDNEQFF.

This clonotype was seen a few times. The chain links TRBV28 to TRBJ2-2; a weak D match, TRBD2 (6 bases). The CDR3 is 15 amino acids. Deletions cut 0 bases from V and 6 bases from J, with 11 bases between. Looked up from germline, CDR1 is MDHEN and CDR2 is SYDVKM. CDR3 residues: CASSLWRAGSGELFF. The CDR3 DNA follows: TGTGCCAGCAGTTTATGGAGGGCGGGGTCCGGGGAGCTGTTTTTT.

This clonotype was seen only a few times. The rearrangement uses TRBV20-1 and TRBJ2-2, with D perhaps TRBD2 (5 bases). CDR3 length: 16 residues. V shed 0 bases and J shed 3 bases, with 14 bases lying between them. Germline V lookup: CDR1 DFQATT, CDR2 SNEGSKA (reference sequence). CDR3 sequence: CSARDPGVGDTGELFF. The CDR3 DNA reads as TGCAGTGCTAGAGATCCTGGGGTCGGGGACACCGGGGAGCTGTTTTTT.

This clonotype was found many times. The chain couples TRBV12-3 or TRBV12-4 to TRBJ2-5; 9 bases map to TRBD2. The CDR3 loop spans 15 amino acids. V was pared by 5 bases and J by 5 bases, with 9 bases of the junction left unmatched. This CDR3 is CASSNSGSVYETQYF. CDR3 DNA sequence: TGTGCCAGCAGTAATAGCGGGAGCGTGTATGAGACCCAGTACTTC.

Many counts were recorded for this clonotype. The rearrangement joins TRBV7-9 to TRBJ2-7; TRBD1 is a possible D gene (6 bases). CDR1 SEHNR and CDR2 FQNEAQ come from the germline V gene (reference sequence). The CDR3 has 13 residues. The V gene lost 5 bases and the J gene lost 2 bases, with 10 bases spanning the gap. The CDR3 DNA follows: TGTGCCAGCAGCGCCACAGGGCCCTACGAGCAGTACTTC. It codes for CASSATGPYEQYF.

This clonotype was recorded at least ten times. The chain has TRBV29-1 and TRBJ1-5, with a weak D call TRBD1 (5 bases). Per the germline V gene, CDR1 is SQVTM and CDR2 is ANQGSEA. This CDR3 is built from 13 residues. The germline V and J ends were trimmed by 6 bases and 4 bases, with 13 bases remaining between them. The CDR3 region has the DNA TGCAGCGTGGACGTGGGGGGGAATCAGCCCCAGCATTTT. As protein: CSVDVGGNQPQHF.

This clonotype turned up a few times. The chain couples TRBV12-3 or TRBV12-4 to TRBJ2-2, with a weak D call TRBD2 (6 bases). The CDR3 spans 15 residues. Trimming removed 8 bases from V and 2 bases from J, with 15 bases in between. The CDR3 DNA sequence: TGTGCCAGCCGGATCTCCGGGGGTAACACCGGGGAGCTGTTTTTT. The encoded protein is CASRISGGNTGELFF.

This clonotype was seen many times. The CDR3 DNA is TGTGCCTGGAGTATTCAGCTAGCGACTGAAGCTTTCTTT. This translates into CAWSIQLATEAFF. V usage is TRBV30 and J usage is TRBJ1-1; the D is unclear. Germline assignment: CDR1 GTSNPN and CDR2 SVGIG (reference sequence). This CDR3 spans 13 amino acids. The V end lost 2 bases, the J end lost 5 bases, and 12 bases lay between the germline ends.

This clonotype was counted a few times. This chain joins TRBV20-1 and TRBJ1-2, with a tentative D call TRBD1 (6 bases). Trimming shortened V by 1 base and J by 8 bases, and 11 bases separated the two germline ends. CDR1 is DFQATT and CDR2 is SNEGSKA in the germline V gene (reference sequence). CDR3 length equals 12 residues. The CDR3 here is CSARVQGRGYTF. In DNA, the CDR3 is TGCAGTGCTAGAGTGCAGGGGCGCGGCTACACCTTC.

This clonotype was seen at least ten times. The chain is built from TRBV4-1 and TRBJ2-1; perhaps D is TRBD1 or TRBD2 (5 bases each). V was trimmed by 2 bases and J by 8 bases, leaving 25 bases between them. The germline gives CDR1 MGHRA, CDR2 YSYEKL. The CDR3 has 18 residues. The CDR3 DNA reads as TGCGCCAGCAGCCAATTTGGGCTCCAGGGAGAGCCCATCGATGAGCAGTTCTTC. This translates into CASSQFGLQGEPIDEQFF.

The chain combines TRBV2 with TRBJ2-3, with a tentative D call TRBD2 (5 bases). The germline V and J ends were trimmed by 2 bases and 5 bases, with 14 bases remaining between them. The germline CDR1 and CDR2 sequences are SNHLY and FYNNEI. The CDR3 spans 15 residues. The CDR3 spells CASSERRTQKDTQYF. DNA of the CDR3: TGTGCCAGCAGTGAACGGAGGACTCAAAAAGATACGCAGTATTTT.

The chain combines TRBV7-2 with TRBJ1-1; D gene unclear. This CDR3 is built from 17 residues. V lost 3 bases and J lost 1, with 18 bases in between. Germline CDR1 is SGHTA and CDR2 is FQGNSA. DNA of the CDR3: TGTGCCAGCAGCTTTCTGCCTTCGCCGATAGGGAACACTGAAGCTTTCTTT. It is translated as CASSFLPSPIGNTEAFF.

This clonotype occurred once. The chain carries TRBV7-2 and TRBJ2-5; D gene unclear. Trimming removed 4 bases at V and 7 bases at J, with 13 bases between. This CDR3 region has 13 residues. CDR1 is SGHTA, CDR2 FQGNSA, per germline. CDR3 DNA sequence: TGTGCCAGCAGCTGGGATTTGACTGGGACCCAGTACTTC. Its translation: CASSWDLTGTQYF. The whole variable domain, filled in from reference TRBV7-2 and TRBJ2-5, reads GAGVSQSPSNKVTEKGKDVELRCDPISGHTALYWYRQSLGQGLEFLIYFQGNSAPDKSGLPSDRFSAERTGGSVSTLTIQRTQQEDSAVYLCASSWDLTGTQYFGPGTRLLVL.

V usage is TRBV5-1 and J usage is TRBJ2-2; TRBD2 aligns across 7 bases. The CDR3 spans 17 residues. CDR1 SGHRS and CDR2 YFSETQ come from the germline V gene. Trimming cost V 4 bases and J 0 bases; bases outside gene matches: 9. This CDR3 reads CASSRYNSGSNTGELFF. CDR3 DNA: TGCGCCAGCAGCCGATACAATAGCGGGTCGAACACCGGGGAGCTGTTTTTT.

The chain has TRBV28 and TRBJ2-1; possible D gene TRBD2, 5 bases. V lost 6 bases and J lost 4, with 10 bases in between. There are 13 residues in the CDR3. Germline V gene lookup returns CDR1 MDHEN and CDR2 SYDVKM. The CDR3 is CASRIGEYNEQFF. The CDR3 DNA follows: TGTGCCAGCAGAATTGGGGAGTACAATGAGCAGTTCTTC.

This clonotype was seen repeatedly, ten times or more. This CDR3 reads CASSPLGQDDSPLHF. The DNA for the CDR3 is TGTGCCAGCAGTCCCCTCGGACAGGATGATTCACCCCTCCACTTT. This rearrangement joins TRBV12-3 or TRBV12-4 to TRBJ1-6; TRBD1 agrees at 7 bases. V lost 5 bases, J lost 8 bases, and 9 bases stayed unmatched. The CDR3 covers 15 residues.

This clonotype came up many times. The rearrangement links TRBV6-2 or TRBV6-3 to TRBJ2-7, with 10 bases identical to TRBD2. CDR3 length: 14 residues. Germline V gene lookup returns CDR1 MNHEY and CDR2 SVGEGT. With 6 bases clipped from V and 0 bases from J, the junction kept 2 bases outside the gene matches. DNA of the CDR3: TGTGCCAGCAGCGGACTAGCGGCCTCCTACGAGCAGTACTTC. This gives the protein CASSGLAASYEQYF.

There are many counts of this clonotype. The chain is built from TRBV20-1 and TRBJ1-2, with a possible D match to TRBD1 (5 bases). Trimming took 3 bases from V and 4 from J, leaving 21 bases between them. The CDR3 extends over 16 amino acids. The germline gives CDR1 DFQATT, CDR2 SNEGSKA (reference sequence). For the CDR3, the DNA is TGCAGTGCTAGGTTGCAGGCAGGGAAAGGATTCTATGGCTACACCTTC. Translated, it gives CSARLQAGKGFYGYTF.

This sequence joins TRBV7-9 and TRBJ1-1; 9 bases are shared with TRBD1. Germline lookup yields CDR1 SEHNR and CDR2 FQNEAQ (reference sequence). CDR3 length: 15 amino acids. V dropped 5 bases and J dropped 3; count of bases not matched to a gene: 7. Written as DNA, the CDR3 is TGTGCCAGCAGCCCACGGGACAGGGTGTACACTGAAGCTTTCTTT. This sequence encodes CASSPRDRVYTEAFF.

This clonotype came up many times. The CDR3 nucleotides read TGTGCCAGCAGTTCCCCACGGACAGGCCGGGGAGAGCAGTACTTC. Protein sequence: CASSSPRTGRGEQYF. J is TRBJ2-7 and V is TRBV12-3 or TRBV12-4; 7 bases map to TRBD1. J gave up 7 bases and V 4 bases, and 13 bases lay outside the gene matches. The CDR3 has 15 residues.

This clonotype was observed a handful of times. This chain joins TRBV6-1 and TRBJ2-6, with D uncertain. Per germline, CDR1 MNHNS and CDR2 SASEGT. V dropped 8 bases and J dropped 0 bases, with 11 bases sitting between them. The CDR3 contains 15 residues. The DNA for the CDR3 is TGTGCCAGCGGAACGCCCGGCTCTGGGGCCAACGTCCTGACTTTC. This encodes CASGTPGSGANVLTF.